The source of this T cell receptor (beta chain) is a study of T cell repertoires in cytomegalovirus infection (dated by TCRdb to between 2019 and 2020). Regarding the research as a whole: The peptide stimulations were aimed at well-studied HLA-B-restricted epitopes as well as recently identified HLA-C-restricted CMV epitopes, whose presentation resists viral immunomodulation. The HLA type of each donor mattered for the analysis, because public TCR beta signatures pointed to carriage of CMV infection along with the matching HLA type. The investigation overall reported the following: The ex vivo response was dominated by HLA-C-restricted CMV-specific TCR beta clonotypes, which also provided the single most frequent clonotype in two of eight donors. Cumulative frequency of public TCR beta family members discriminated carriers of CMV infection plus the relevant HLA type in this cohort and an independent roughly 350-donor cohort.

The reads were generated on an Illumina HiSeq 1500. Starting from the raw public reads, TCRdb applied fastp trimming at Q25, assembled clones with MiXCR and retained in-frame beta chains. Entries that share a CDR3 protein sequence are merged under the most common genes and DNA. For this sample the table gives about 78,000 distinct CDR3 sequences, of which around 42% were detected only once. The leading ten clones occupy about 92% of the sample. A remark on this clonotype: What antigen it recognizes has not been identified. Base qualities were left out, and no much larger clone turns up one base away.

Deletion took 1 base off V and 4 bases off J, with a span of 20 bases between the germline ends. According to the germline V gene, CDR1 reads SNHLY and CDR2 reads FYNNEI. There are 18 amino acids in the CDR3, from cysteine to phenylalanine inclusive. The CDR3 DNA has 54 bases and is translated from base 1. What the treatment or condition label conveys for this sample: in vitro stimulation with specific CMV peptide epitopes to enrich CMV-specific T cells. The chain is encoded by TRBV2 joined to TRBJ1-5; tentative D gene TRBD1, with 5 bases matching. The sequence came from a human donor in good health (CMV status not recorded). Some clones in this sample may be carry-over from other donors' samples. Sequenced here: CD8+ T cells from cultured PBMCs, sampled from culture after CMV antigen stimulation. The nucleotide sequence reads TGTGCCAGCAGTGAAGGAGGAGGGGTACTGGCGGGGAATCAGCCCCAGCATTTT. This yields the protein CASSEGGGVLAGNQPQHF.